This TCR beta chain was captured in a study of T cells in Graves' hyperthyroidism and ophthalmopathy. TCR beta CDR3 regions were amplified from RNA transcripts. First-round RT-PCR targeting the TCR CDR3 was performed with the HTBI primer set. Each CDR3 protein is one row after TCRdb ran MiXCR on the multiplex PCR reads. The sample includes 500,000 to 600,000 distinct CDR3 sequences, 46% of them seen just once. Study-wide points: A model using 13 V-J features told ophthalmopathy apart from stable hyperthyroidism.

Germline lookup yields CDR1 SGHTA and CDR2 FQGNSA. Trimming took 2 bases from V and 7 from J, leaving 8 bases between them. The CDR3 has 12 residues. Clinical symptoms, serum thyroxine and TRAb, thyroid ultrasound and orbital computed tomography together formed the diagnostic basis. Points on this clonotype: Its specificity is not known.

Input material: peripheral blood or thyroid tissue (not recorded which). This TCR was sampled from an adult woman with Graves' disease, either hyperthyroidism or ophthalmopathy (not recorded which). This chain uses TRBV7-2 with TRBJ1-1, with a tentative D call TRBD1 (6 bases). CDR3 DNA sequence: TGTGCCAGCAGCTTAAGGGGACATGAAGCTTTCTTT. This sequence encodes CASSLRGHEAFF.